Each of the 6 T cell receptor beta chains below was sequenced from the same sample in a study of blood T cell repertoires in COVID-19. TCRdb keeps only in-frame clones here, not all; method: immunoSEQ multiplex PCR. The sample lists 140,000 to 150,000 clones; around 84% were seen once. Sequences were obtained from peripheral blood. Receptors were obtained from a man aged 55 to 70 with active or convalescent COVID-19.

The CDR3 spells CASSLLAGPNTGELFF. CDR3 DNA: TGCGCCAGCAGCTTGTTAGCGGGCCCTAACACCGGGGAGCTGTTTTTT. The chain recombines TRBV5-1 with TRBJ2-2, with 7 bases identical to TRBD2. CDR1 is SGHRS and CDR2 is YFSETQ in the germline V gene. The V segment lost 1 base and the J segment 2 bases; nucleotides outside the gene matches: 5. This CDR3 is built from 16 residues.

This chain links TRBV27 with TRBJ1-1, with D perhaps TRBD1 (6 bases). The CDR3 is 14 residues long. The ends were cut back, 5 bases at V and 5 bases at J, with 15 bases in the middle. The germline gives CDR1 MNHEY, CDR2 SMNVEV (reference sequence). This chain's CDR3 is CASSPRTAETEAFF. The DNA of the CDR3 is TGTGCCAGCAGTCCAAGGACAGCGGAAACTGAAGCTTTCTTT.

Concerning this clone itself: A read error may account for a junction end that differs from germline. The V and J genes are TRBV18 and TRBJ1-5, with 8 nucleotides matching TRBD1. The germline V gene has CDR1 KGHSH and CDR2 LQKENI. This CDR3 has 14 amino acids. The CDR3 sequence: CASSPQGVRQPQHF. CDR3 DNA sequence: TGTGCCAGCTCGCCACAGGGGGTCAGGCAGCCCCAGCATTTT. Drawing the rest from reference TRBV18 and TRBJ1-5, the complete variable domain is NAGVMQNPRHLVRRRGQEARLRCSPMKGHSHVYWYRQLPEEGLKFMVYLQKENIIDESGMPKERFSAEFPKEGPSILRIQQVVRGDSAAYFCASSPQGVRQPQHFGDGTRLSIL.

This clone has a handful of counts. The chain recombines TRBV7-8 with TRBJ1-6; possibly TRBD1 for D (6 bases). The germline V gene has CDR1 SGHVS and CDR2 FQNEAQ. Trimming cost V 4 bases and J 14 bases, with 21 bases left between them. The CDR3 contains 15 residues. CDR3 amino acids: CASSSVSYGRGTLHF. CDR3 in DNA: TGTGCCAGCAGCTCCGTGTCTTATGGGAGGGGGACCCTCCACTTT.

The rearrangement joins TRBV2 to TRBJ1-5; 8 positions agree with TRBD1. Per the germline V gene, CDR1 is SNHLY and CDR2 is FYNNEI. This CDR3 contains 15 residues. After removal of 7 bases from V and 4 bases from J, the junction contained 9 bases not matched to a gene. DNA of the CDR3: TGTGCCAGCAACAGCCGGACAGGGCCGAATCAGCCCCAGCATTTT. It specifies CASNSRTGPNQPQHF.

The rearrangement uses TRBV5-1 and TRBJ1-4; 7 nucleotides match TRBD1. The CDR3 sequence is 17 residues long. V lost 3 bases to trimming and J lost 3 bases; unmatched junction nucleotides: 11. Germline V gene lookup returns CDR1 SGHRS and CDR2 YFSETQ. The CDR3 DNA is TGCGCCAGCAGCTCCCGATCAACAGGGGTGCCTAATGAAAAACTGTTTTTT. Translation gives CASSSRSTGVPNEKLFF.